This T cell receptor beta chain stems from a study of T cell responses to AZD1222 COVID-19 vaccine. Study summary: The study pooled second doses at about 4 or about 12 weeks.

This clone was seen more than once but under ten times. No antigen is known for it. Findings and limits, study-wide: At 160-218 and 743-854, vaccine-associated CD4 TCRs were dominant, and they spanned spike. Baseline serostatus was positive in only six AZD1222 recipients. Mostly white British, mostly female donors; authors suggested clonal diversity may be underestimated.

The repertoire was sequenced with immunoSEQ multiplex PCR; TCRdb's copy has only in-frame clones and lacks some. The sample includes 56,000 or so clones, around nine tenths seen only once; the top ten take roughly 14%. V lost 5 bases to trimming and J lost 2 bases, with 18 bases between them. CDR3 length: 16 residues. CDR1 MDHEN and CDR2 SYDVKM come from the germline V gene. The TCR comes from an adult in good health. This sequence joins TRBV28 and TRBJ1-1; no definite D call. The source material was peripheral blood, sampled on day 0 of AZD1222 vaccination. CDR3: CASSPSPGIVNTEAFF. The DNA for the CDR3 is TGTGCCAGCAGTCCATCCCCGGGGATAGTTAACACTGAAGCTTTCTTT.